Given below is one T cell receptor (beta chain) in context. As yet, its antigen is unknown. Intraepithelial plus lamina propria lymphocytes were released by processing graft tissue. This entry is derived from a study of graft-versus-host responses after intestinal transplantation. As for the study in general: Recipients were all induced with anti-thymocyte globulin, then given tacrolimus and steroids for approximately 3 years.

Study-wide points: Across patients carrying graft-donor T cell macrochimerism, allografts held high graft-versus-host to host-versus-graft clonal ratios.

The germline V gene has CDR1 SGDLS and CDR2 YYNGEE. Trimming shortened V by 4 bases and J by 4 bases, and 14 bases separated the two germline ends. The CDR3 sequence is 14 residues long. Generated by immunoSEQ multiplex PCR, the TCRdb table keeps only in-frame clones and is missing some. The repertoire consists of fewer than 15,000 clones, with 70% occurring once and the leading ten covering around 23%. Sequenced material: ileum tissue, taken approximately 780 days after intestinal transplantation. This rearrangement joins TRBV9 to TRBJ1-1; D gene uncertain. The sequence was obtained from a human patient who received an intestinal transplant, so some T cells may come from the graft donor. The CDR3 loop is CASSPSGLVTEAFF. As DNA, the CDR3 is TGTGCCAGCAGCCCCAGTGGGTTAGTCACTGAAGCTTTCTTT.